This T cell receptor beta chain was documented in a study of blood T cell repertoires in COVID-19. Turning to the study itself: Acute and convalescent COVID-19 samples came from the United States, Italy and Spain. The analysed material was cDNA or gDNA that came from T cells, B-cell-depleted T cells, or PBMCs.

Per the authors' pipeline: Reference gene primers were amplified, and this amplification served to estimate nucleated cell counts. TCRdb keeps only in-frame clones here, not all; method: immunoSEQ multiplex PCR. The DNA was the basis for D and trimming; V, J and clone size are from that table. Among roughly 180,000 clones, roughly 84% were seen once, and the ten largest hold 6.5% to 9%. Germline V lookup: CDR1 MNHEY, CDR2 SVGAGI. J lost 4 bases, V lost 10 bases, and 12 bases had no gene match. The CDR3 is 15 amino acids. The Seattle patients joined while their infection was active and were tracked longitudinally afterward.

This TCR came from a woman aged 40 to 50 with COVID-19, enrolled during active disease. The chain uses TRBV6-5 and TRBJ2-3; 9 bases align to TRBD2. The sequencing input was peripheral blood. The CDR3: CATGAGGGGSDTQYF. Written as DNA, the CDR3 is TGTGCCACAGGAGCGGGGGGCGGTGGATCAGATACGCAGTATTTT.